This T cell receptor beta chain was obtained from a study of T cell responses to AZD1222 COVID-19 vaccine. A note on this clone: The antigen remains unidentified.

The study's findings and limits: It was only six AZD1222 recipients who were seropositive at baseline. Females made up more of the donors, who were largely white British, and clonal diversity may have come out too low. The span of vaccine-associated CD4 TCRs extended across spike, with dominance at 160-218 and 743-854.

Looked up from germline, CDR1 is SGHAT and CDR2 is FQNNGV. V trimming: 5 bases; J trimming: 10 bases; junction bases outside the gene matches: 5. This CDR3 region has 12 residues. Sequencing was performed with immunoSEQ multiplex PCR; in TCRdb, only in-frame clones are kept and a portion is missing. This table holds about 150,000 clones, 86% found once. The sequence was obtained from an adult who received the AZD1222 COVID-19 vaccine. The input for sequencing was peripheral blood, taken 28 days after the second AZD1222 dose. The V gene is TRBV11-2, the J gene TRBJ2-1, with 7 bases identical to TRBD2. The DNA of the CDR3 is TGTGCCAGCAGCCGGGAGGTAGAGGAGCAGTTCTTC. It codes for CASSREVEEQFF.